This T cell receptor (beta chain) was recorded in a study of shared clonotypes between healthy human individuals. Trimming at V came to 5 bases and at J to 6 bases, leaving 11 bases not matched to a gene. The CDR3 loop spans 15 amino acids. Germline-derived CDR1 and CDR2 are SGHTA and FQGNSA. Concerning this clone itself: Its antigen is not identified.

In the original workflow: Junction-only sequences produced by ImmunoSEQ had no quality scores, so filtering differed. TCRdb keeps only in-frame clones here, not all; method: immunoSEQ multiplex PCR. V and J calls and clone size are those listed in that table; D and trimming were worked out from the DNA. The sample contains 730,000 or so clones, approximately 79% of which appear only once. Regarding the study as a whole: The diversity represented, both genetic and in exposure history, was limited by few donors. When compared with the clonotypes that were shared by all four sorted-subset donors, the non-shared clonotypes turned out to have lower generation probabilities.

Among the donors, all were Caucasian adults who lived in Nashville, Tennessee. This sequence was found in a woman aged 30 to 39 in good health. The chain has TRBV7-2 and TRBJ2-3; 7 positions match TRBD2. The sequenced sample was memory CD4+ T cells sorted from blood. Stated subset: CD45RA-negative fraction. The CDR3 here is CASSRILAARDTQYF. The CDR3 DNA reads as TGTGCCAGCAGCCGAATCCTAGCGGCGAGGGATACGCAGTATTTT.